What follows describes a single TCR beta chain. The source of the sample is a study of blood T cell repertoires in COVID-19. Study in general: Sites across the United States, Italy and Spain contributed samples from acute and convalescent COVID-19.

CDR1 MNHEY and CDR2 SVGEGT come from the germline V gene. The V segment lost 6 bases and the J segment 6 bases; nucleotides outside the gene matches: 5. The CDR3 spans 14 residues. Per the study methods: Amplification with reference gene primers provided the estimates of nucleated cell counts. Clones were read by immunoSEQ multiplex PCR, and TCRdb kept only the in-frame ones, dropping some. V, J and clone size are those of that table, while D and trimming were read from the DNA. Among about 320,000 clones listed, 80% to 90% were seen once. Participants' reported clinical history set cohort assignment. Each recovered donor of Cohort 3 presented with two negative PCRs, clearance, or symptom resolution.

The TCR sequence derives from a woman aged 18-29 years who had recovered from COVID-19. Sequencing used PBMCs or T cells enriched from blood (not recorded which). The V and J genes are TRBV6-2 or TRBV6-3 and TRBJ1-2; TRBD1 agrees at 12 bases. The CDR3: CASSSGQGADGYTF. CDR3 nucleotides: TGTGCCAGCAGCTCGGGACAGGGGGCGGATGGCTACACCTTC.